Below are 10 T cell receptor beta chains sequenced from a single sample in a study of OX40 agonist ivuxolimab in advanced cancers. The library was obtained by the immunoSEQ multiplex PCR assay. TCRdb's version of the immuneACCESS table is confined to in-frame rearrangements and falls short of the full clone set. An unresolved V gene accounts for under half of the shortfall where checked; the remainder is of unknown origin. A total of 38,000 or so clones appear in this sample, over 75% of them only once. Of the sample, 3.5% to 4% is held by the ten largest clones. The sample in question was CD4+ or CD8+ T cells sorted from blood, obtained in a trial of the OX40 agonist ivuxolimab. The receptors were gathered from an adult with an advanced solid tumor such as melanoma, head and neck, liver or kidney cancer.

V gene TRBV4-3 combines with J gene TRBJ2-1, with 10 bases matching TRBD2. Trimming at V came to 5 bases and at J to 7 bases, leaving 8 bases not matched to a gene. This CDR3 is 15 amino acids long. Germline CDR1 is LGHNA and CDR2 is YSLEER. CDR3 amino acids: CASSARPSGSNEQFF. The CDR3 DNA follows: TGCGCCAGCAGCGCCCGGCCTAGCGGGAGTAATGAGCAGTTCTTC.

The V call is TRBV18, the J call TRBJ2-2; D gene unclear. Trimming removed 3 bases from V and 4 bases from J, with 15 bases in between. Germline CDR1 is KGHSH and CDR2 is LQKENI. This CDR3 region has 16 residues. Here the CDR3 reads CASSPLKGTVTGELFF. The DNA for the CDR3 is TGTGCCAGCTCACCTTTAAAGGGAACTGTCACCGGGGAGCTGTTTTTT.

This clone was recorded only once. The rearrangement links TRBV28 to TRBJ2-3; D gene uncertain. Between the trimmed V and J ends, which lost 4 bases and 8 bases, there was a span of 19 bases. Germline CDR1 and CDR2: MDHEN and SYDVKM. CDR3 size: 15 residues. The CDR3 coding sequence is TGTGCCAGCAGTTCCCCCCCCGTCGGGCTGGGTACGCAGTATTTT. This codes for CASSSPPVGLGTQYF.

V gene TRBV28 combines with J gene TRBJ2-3, with 10 bases lining up with TRBD1. Looked up from germline, CDR1 is MDHEN and CDR2 is SYDVKM. Unmatched junction bases numbered 8, after V lost 8 bases and J lost 0 bases. The CDR3 consists of 16 residues. This CDR3 is CASDSDRGSSTDTQYF. CDR3 coding DNA: TGTGCCAGCGACTCGGACAGGGGGTCGAGCACAGATACGCAGTATTTT.

The chain is built from TRBV28 and TRBJ1-2, with TRBD1 matching 8 bases. Germline CDR1 MDHEN, CDR2 SYDVKM. The CDR3 has 13 amino acids. V was clipped by 6 bases and J by 8 bases; unmatched bases: 8. CDR3 DNA sequence: TGTGCCAGCAGCCGACAGGGGTTAGGGGGCTACACCTTC. The encoded protein is CASSRQGLGGYTF.

V and J are TRBV11-2 and TRBJ1-5; D gene unclear. The CDR3 totals 14 residues. CDR1 is SGHAT, CDR2 FQNNGV, per germline. V was clipped by 2 bases and J by 5 bases, with 10 bases between them. CDR3 region: CASSLKGMHQPQHF. The CDR3 DNA reads as TGTGCCAGCAGCTTAAAAGGGATGCATCAGCCCCAGCATTTT.

This chain connects TRBV2 to TRBJ2-3; tentatively, D is TRBD2 (6 bases). This CDR3 comprises 13 residues. The V gene lost 8 bases and the J gene lost 5 bases, with 14 bases spanning the gap. CDR1 and CDR2 (germline): SNHLY, FYNNEI. CDR3 sequence (DNA): TGTGCCAGCCTTCGGGAGCAGAGAGATACGCAGTATTTT. Its protein product is CASLREQRDTQYF.

The rearrangement links TRBV10-3 to TRBJ2-5; TRBD1 is a possible D gene (6 bases). Deletions cut 9 bases from V and 1 base from J, with 12 bases between. The CDR3 has 13 amino acids. CDR1 and CDR2 from the germline V gene are ENHRY and SYGVKD. CDR3 sequence: CAMSQGAQETQYF. CDR3 nucleotides: TGTGCCATGTCACAGGGTGCCCAAGAGACCCAGTACTTC.

This chain connects TRBV18 to TRBJ2-3, with D tentatively TRBD1 (5 bases). The CDR3 runs to 14 residues. Looked up from germline, CDR1 is KGHSH and CDR2 is LQKENI. V lost 4 bases and J lost 3, with 11 bases in between. This chain's CDR3 is CASSLTEWTDTQYF. CDR3 nucleotides: TGTGCCAGCTCACTGACAGAGTGGACAGATACGCAGTATTTT.

This rearrangement joins TRBV2 to TRBJ2-3; tentative D call: TRBD2 (5 bases). The CDR3 sequence is 13 residues long. CDR1 and CDR2 from the germline V gene are SNHLY and FYNNEI. The V end lost 4 bases, the J end lost 4 bases, and 9 bases lay between the germline ends. Written as DNA, the CDR3 is TGTGCCAGCAGTGTACAGAGGGCAGATACGCAGTATTTT. It is translated as CASSVQRADTQYF.